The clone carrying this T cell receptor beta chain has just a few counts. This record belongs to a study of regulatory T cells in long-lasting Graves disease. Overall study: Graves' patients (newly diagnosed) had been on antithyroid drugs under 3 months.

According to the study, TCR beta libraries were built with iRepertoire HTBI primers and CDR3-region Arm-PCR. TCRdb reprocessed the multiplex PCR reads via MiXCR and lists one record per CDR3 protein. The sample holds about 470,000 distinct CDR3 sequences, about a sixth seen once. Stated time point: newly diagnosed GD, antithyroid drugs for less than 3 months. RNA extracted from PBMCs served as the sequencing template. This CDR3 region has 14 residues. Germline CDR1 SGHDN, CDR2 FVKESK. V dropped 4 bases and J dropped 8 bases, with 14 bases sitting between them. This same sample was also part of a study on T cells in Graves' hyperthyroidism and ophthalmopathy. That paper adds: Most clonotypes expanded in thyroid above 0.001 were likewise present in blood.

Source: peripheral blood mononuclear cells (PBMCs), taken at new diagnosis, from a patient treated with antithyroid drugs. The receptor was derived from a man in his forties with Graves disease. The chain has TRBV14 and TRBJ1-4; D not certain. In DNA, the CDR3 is TGTGCCAGCAGCCTAGGACTGTCGGGGGAAAAACTGTTTTTT. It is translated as CASSLGLSGEKLFF.